This TCR beta chain stems from a study of blood T cell repertoires in COVID-19. Across the study: Material from acute and convalescent COVID-19 was sourced from the United States, Italy and Spain. PBMCs, B-cell-depleted T cells, or T cells provided the cDNA or gDNA that made up the material.

Profiling relied on immunoSEQ multiplex PCR, and the TCRdb table lists in-frame clones only, not all of them. The sample holds fewer than 150,000 clones, more than 80% seen once. The germline V and J ends were trimmed by 7 bases and 5 bases, with 11 bases remaining between them. This CDR3 region has 14 residues. Germline loops: CDR1 KGHDR, CDR2 SFDVKD. Input material: peripheral blood. The chain joins TRBV24-1 to TRBJ1-6; the D gene is possibly TRBD1 (5 bases). The TCR was taken from a human donor in a cohort sampled during active COVID-19. The DNA for the CDR3 is TGTGCCACCAGCCCAGGGTACCATAATTCACCCCTCCACTTT. Translating gives CATSPGYHNSPLHF.